The 8 T cell receptor beta chains reported below all come from one sample, sequenced in a study of regulatory T cells in long-lasting Graves disease. Arm-PCR of CDR3 regions with iRepertoire HTBI primers generated TCR beta libraries. One entry per CDR3 protein, called by TCRdb with MiXCR from the multiplex PCR reads. The table shows hundreds of thousands of distinct CDR3 sequences, with 16% occurring only once. Documented time point: newly diagnosed GD, antithyroid drugs for less than 3 months. PBMC RNA was the source of the TCR library. The same data also contributed to another study, on T cells in Graves' hyperthyroidism and ophthalmopathy.

Sequences were derived from peripheral blood mononuclear cells (PBMCs), sampled at new diagnosis, from a patient treated with antithyroid drugs. Receptors were obtained from a man aged 35 to 55 with Graves disease.

This rearrangement joins TRBV15 to TRBJ2-1, with D possibly TRBD2 on 5 matching bases. The CDR3 runs to 15 residues. Trimming cost V 4 bases and J 10 bases, with 20 bases left between them. The germline CDR1 and CDR2 sequences are LNHNV and YYDKDF (reference sequence). CDR3 DNA sequence: TGTGCCACCAGCACGGACGGCCGGGGTTCCTACGAGCAGTTCTTC. Protein sequence: CATSTDGRGSYEQFF.

This clonotype was counted many times. The chain couples TRBV3-1 to TRBJ1-3; D is ambiguous. Germline CDR1 reads LGHDT; CDR2 reads YNNKEL (reference sequence). Trimming pared 1 base from V and 2 bases from J, leaving 15 bases between. This CDR3 comprises 17 residues. The CDR3 DNA reads as TGTGCCAGCAGCCAAGGTATTTCACCAGGAACTGGAAACACCATATATTTT. It specifies CASSQGISPGTGNTIYF. Supplemented by reference TRBV3-1 and TRBJ1-3, the full variable domain reads DTAVSQTPKYLVTQMGNDKSIKCEQNLGHDTMYWYKQDSKKFLKIMFSYNNKELIINETVPNRFSPKSPDKAHLNLHINSLELGDSAVYFCASSQGISPGTGNTIYFGEGSWLTVV.

This chain uses TRBV20-1 with TRBJ2-3; TRBD2 matches 14 bases. The V and J ends lost 6 bases and 10 bases, in that order; junction bases with no gene match: 12. Germline lookup yields CDR1 DFQATT and CDR2 SNEGSKA (reference sequence). This CDR3 contains 15 residues. CDR3: CSATRLAGGQRAQYF. In DNA, the CDR3 is TGCAGTGCGACCAGACTAGCGGGGGGGCAGAGGGCGCAGTATTTT.

In its sample, this clonotype was seen many times. The chain combines TRBV28 with TRBJ1-6; possible D gene TRBD1, 5 bases. The CDR3 extends over 15 amino acids. Germline loops: CDR1 MDHEN, CDR2 SYDVKM. The germline V and J ends were trimmed by 6 bases and 7 bases, with 16 bases remaining between them. This CDR3 is CASRHTWGGNSPLHF. CDR3 nucleotide sequence: TGTGCCAGCAGACATACCTGGGGGGGGAATTCACCCCTCCACTTT.

In its sample, this clonotype was seen many times. A junction boundary mismatches the germline segment, possibly from a read error. V and J are TRBV2 and TRBJ1-2, with 9 positions matching TRBD1. The CDR3 runs 13 residues. Germline V gene data show CDR1 as SNHLY and CDR2 as FYNNEI. The CDR3 DNA reads TGTGCCAGCAGTACCGGGACAGGGCCTCTCTTGGCCTTC. Residues: CASSTGTGPLLAF.

There are a few counts of this clonotype. With a far larger clone one base away, a read error is the likely cause. V is TRBV6-2 or TRBV6-3 and J is TRBJ2-3; TRBD1 might be the D (5 bases). CDR1 and CDR2 from the germline V gene are MNHEY and SVGEGT. The CDR3 loop spans 13 amino acids. The CDR3 reads CASSIGRTGTQYF. For the CDR3, the DNA is TGTGCCAGCAGTATAGGGCGTACAGGTACGCAGTATTTT.

This clonotype came up a few times. V is TRBV7-3 and J is TRBJ2-2; D tentatively reads TRBD1 or TRBD2 (6 bases each). CDR3 length: 15 amino acids. From germline, CDR1 is SGHTA and CDR2 FQGTGA. The V gene lost 5 bases and the J gene lost 4 bases, with 14 bases spanning the gap. The CDR3 sequence is CASSERGRPTGELFF. The CDR3 nucleotides read TGTGCCAGCAGCGAAAGGGGGAGGCCCACCGGGGAGCTGTTTTTT.

This clonotype occurred many times. The V call is TRBV2, the J call TRBJ2-4, with TRBD2 matching 10 bases. CDR1 and CDR2 (germline): SNHLY, FYNNEI. V was clipped by 2 bases and J by 11 bases; unmatched bases: 3. This CDR3 spans 13 amino acids. The CDR3, as DNA: TGTGCCAGCAGTGAAATCACTAGCGGGGTTCAGTACTTC. It encodes CASSEITSGVQYF.